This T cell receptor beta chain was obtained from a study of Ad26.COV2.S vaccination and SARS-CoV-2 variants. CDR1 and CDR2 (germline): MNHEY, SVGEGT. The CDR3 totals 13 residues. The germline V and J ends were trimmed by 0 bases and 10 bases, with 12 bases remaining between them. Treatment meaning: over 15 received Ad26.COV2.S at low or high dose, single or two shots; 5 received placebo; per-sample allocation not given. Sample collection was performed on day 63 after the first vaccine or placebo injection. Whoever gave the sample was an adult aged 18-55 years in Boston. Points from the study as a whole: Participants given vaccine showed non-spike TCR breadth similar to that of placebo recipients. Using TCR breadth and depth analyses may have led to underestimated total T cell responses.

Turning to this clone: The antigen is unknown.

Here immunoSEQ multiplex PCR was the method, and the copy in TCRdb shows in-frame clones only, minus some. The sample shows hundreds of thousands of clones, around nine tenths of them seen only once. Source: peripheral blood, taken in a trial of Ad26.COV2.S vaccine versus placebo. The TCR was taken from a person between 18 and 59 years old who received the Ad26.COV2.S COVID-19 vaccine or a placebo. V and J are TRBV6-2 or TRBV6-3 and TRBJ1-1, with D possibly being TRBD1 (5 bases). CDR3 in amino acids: CASSYSRSQGAFF. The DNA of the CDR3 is TGTGCCAGCAGTTACTCGAGATCCCAGGGAGCTTTCTTT.